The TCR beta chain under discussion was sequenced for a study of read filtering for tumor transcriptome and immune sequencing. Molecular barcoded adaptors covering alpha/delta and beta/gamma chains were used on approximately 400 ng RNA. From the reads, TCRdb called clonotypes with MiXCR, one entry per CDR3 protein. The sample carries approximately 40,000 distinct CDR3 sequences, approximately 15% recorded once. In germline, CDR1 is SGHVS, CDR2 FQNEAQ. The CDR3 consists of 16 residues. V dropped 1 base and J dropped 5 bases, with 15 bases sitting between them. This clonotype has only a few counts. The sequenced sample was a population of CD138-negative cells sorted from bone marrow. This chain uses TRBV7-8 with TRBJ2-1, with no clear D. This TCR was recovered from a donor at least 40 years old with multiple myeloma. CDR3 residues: CASSLVSSLENNEQFF. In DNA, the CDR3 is TGTGCCAGCAGCTTAGTGTCCTCCCTGGAAAACAATGAGCAGTTCTTC.